This T cell receptor (beta chain) is drawn from a study of PD-1 blockade in classical Hodgkin lymphoma. Study-wide results and limits: Reported baseline diversity: healthy donors highest, relapsed/refractory patients lowest.

Sequenced by immunoSEQ multiplex PCR; TCRdb stores in-frame clones only, minus some. The data contain 11,000 to 15,000 clones, roughly four fifths of them singletons. Comments on this clone: The antigen is undetermined.

Exposure to brentuximab vedotin varied, and each patient had relapsed following autologous stem cell transplantation. Trimming removed 4 bases from V and 5 bases from J; junction bases left unmatched: 10. Looked up from germline, CDR1 is MNHNY and CDR2 is SVGAGI (reference sequence). The CDR3 is made up of 16 amino acids. This specimen consisted of peripheral blood mononuclear cells (PBMCs), obtained at baseline. This clonotype was obtained from a human donor with classical Hodgkin lymphoma. The rearrangement uses TRBV6-6 and TRBJ2-5, with TRBD1 matching over 10 bases. This CDR3 is CASSWQGQGTGETQYF. DNA of the CDR3: TGTGCCAGCAGTTGGCAGGGACAGGGGACGGGGGAGACCCAGTACTTC.